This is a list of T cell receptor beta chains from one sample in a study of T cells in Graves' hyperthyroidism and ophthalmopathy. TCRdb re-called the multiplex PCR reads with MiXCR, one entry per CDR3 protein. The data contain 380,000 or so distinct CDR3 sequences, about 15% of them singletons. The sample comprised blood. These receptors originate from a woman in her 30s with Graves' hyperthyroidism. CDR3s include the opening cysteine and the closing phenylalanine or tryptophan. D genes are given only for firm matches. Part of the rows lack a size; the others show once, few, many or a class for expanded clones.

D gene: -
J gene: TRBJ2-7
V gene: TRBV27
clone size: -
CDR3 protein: CASSLKASSSYEQYF
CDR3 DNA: TGTGCCAGCAGTTTGAAAGCGAGTAGCTCCTACGAGCAGTACTTC

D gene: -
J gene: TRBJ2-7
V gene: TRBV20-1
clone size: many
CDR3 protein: CSAPTAYEQYF
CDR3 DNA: TGCAGTGCGCCAACGGCTTACGAGCAGTACTTC

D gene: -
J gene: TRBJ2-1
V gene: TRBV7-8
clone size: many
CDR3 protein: CASSLVGFGSYNEQFF
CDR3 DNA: TGTGCCAGCAGCTTAGTGGGGTTCGGCTCCTACAATGAGCAGTTCTTC

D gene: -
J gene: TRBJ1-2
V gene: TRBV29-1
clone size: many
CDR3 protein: CSVEDYGYTF
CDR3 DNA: TGCAGCGTGGAGGACTATGGCTACACCTTC

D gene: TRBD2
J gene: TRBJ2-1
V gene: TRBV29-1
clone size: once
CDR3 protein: CSVEGRAITRLAGPPNEQFF
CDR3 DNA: TGCAGCGTTGAAGGCCGGGCTATTACCCGACTAGCGGGGCCACCCAATGAGCAGTTCTTC

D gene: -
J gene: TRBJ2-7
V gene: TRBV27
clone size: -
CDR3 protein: CASSSGKDTHYEQYF
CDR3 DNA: TGTGCCAGCAGTTCAGGGAAGGACACGCACTACGAGCAGTACTTC

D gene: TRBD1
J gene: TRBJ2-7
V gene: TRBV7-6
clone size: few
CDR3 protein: CASSFTGGEGGLYEQYF
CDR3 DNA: TGTGCCAGCAGCTTTACAGGGGGCGAGGGGGGCCTCTACGAGCAGTACTTC

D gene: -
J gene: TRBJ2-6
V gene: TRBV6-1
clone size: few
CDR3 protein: CASSSGRFSGANVLTF
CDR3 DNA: TGTGCCAGCAGTTCCGGACGTTTCTCTGGGGCCAACGTCCTGACTTTC

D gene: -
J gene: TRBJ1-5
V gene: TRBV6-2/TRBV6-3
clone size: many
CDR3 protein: CASSYGGGGDQPQHF
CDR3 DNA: TGTGCCAGCAGTTACGGAGGGGGAGGGGATCAGCCCCAGCATTTT

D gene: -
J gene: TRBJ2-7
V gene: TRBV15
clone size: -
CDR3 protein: CATSRDSPGNTYEQYF
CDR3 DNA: TGTGCCACCAGCAGAGACTCCCCAGGGAATACCTACGAGCAGTATTTC

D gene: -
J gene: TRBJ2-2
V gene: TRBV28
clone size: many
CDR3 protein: CASSLPRTVGELFF
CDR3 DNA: TGTGCCAGCAGTTTACCCAGGACGGTCGGGGAGCTGTTTTTT

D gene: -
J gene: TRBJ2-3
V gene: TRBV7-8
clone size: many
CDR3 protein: CASSPTPGFTDTQYF
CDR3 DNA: TGTGCCAGCAGCCCGACCCCGGGATTCACAGATACGCAGTATTTT

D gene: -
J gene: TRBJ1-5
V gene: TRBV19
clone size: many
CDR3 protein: CASSIGPYQPQHF
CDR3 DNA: TGTGCCAGTAGTATAGGTCCTTATCAGCCCCAGCATTTT

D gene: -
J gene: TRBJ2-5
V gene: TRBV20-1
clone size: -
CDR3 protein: CSHMGAASGGGGTQYF
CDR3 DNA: TGCAGCCATATGGGGGCAGCTAGCGGAGGGGGGGGGACCCAGTACTTC

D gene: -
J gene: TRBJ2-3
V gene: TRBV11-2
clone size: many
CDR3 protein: CASSRGFTDTQYF
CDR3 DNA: TGTGCCAGCAGCAGAGGATTCACAGATACGCAGTATTTT

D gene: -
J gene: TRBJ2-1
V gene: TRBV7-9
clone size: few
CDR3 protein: CASSLEGSSRSNRNEQFF
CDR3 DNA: TGTGCCAGCAGCTTAGAGGGGTCTAGCCGATCCAACCGCAATGAGCAGTTCTTC

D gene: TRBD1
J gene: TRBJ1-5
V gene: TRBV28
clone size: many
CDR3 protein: CASSLIRDRDQPQHF
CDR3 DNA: TGTGCCAGCAGTTTAATCCGGGACAGGGACCAGCCCCAGCATTTT

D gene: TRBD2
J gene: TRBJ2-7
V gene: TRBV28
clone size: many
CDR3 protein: CASNPYAGGLYEQYF
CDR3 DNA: TGTGCCAGCAATCCTTACGCGGGGGGCTTGTACGAGCAGTACTTC

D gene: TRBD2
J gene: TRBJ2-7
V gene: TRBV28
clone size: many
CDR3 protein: CASRMAGAYEQYF
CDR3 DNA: TGTGCCAGCAGAATGGCGGGGGCCTACGAGCAGTACTTC

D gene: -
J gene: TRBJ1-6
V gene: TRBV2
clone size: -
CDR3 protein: CASSDQQTANSPLHF
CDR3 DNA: TGTGCCAGCAGTGATCAGCAGACAGCCAATTCACCCCTCCACTTT

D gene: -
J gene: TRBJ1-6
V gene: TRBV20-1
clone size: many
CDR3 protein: CSARSLNLPLHF
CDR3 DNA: TGCAGTGCTAGATCTTTGAATTTACCCCTCCACTTT

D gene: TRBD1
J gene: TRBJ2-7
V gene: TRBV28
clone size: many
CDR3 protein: CASSFGTGKNEQYF
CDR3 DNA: TGTGCCAGCAGTTTTGGGACAGGGAAAAACGAGCAGTACTTC

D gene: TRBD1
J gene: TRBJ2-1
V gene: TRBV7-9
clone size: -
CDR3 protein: CASSPSLWGTGPTAGYNEQRF
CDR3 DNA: TGTGCCAGCAGCCCATCCTTATGGGGGACAGGACCGACTGCGGGCTACAATGAGCAGCGCTTC

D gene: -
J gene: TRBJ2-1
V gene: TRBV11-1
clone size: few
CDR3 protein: CASSWGGGHNEQFF
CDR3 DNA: TGTGCCAGCAGCTGGGGGGGGGGCCACAATGAGCAGTTCTTC

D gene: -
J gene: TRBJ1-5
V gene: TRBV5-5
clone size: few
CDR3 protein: CASSSRTTPTRNQPQHF
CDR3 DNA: TGTGCCAGCAGCTCCCGGACCACTCCAACTAGAAATCAGCCCCAGCATTTT

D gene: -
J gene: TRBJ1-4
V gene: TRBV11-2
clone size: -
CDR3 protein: CASSLGGPNEKLTF
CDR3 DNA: TGTGCCAGCAGCCTTGGGGGCCCCAATGAAAAACTGACTTTT

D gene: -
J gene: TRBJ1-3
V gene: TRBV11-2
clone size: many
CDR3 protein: CASNRLSGNTIYF
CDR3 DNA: TGTGCCAGCAACCGCCTCTCTGGAAACACCATATATTTT

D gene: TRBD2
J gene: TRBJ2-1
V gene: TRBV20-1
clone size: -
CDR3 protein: CSARDGGRAGNEQFF
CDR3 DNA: TGCAGTGCTAGAGATGGCGGGAGGGCCGGCAATGAGCAGTTCTTC

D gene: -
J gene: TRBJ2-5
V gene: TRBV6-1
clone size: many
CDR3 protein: CASSEKVGDSSETQYF
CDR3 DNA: TGTGCCAGCAGTGAGAAGGTGGGGGACTCCTCAGAGACCCAGTACTTC

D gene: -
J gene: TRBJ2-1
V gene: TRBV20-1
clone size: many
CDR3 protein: CSASQESGTWRYNEQFF
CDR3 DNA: TGCAGTGCTAGCCAGGAGAGCGGTACCTGGAGGTACAATGAGCAGTTCTTC

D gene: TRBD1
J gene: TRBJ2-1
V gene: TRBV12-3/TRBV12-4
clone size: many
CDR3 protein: CASSSWSTGRSEQFF
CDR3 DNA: TGTGCCAGCAGTTCTTGGTCGACAGGGCGGAGTGAGCAGTTCTTC

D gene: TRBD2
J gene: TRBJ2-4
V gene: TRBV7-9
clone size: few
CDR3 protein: CASGLLGRKNIQYF
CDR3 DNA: TGTGCCAGCGGATTGCTCGGGAGGAAAAACATTCAGTACTTC

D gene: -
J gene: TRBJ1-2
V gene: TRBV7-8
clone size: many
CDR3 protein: CASSLDDRSYTF
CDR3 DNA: TGTGCCAGCAGCTTAGACGACAGAAGCTACACCTTC

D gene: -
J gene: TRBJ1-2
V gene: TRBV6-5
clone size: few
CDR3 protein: CASSYSGERGGYTF
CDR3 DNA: TGTGCCAGCAGTTACTCAGGGGAGAGGGGTGGCTACACCTTC

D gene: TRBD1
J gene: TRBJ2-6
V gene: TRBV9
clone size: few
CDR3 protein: CASSAGQALSGANVLTF
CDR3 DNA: TGTGCCAGCAGCGCGGGACAGGCTCTCTCTGGGGCCAACGTCCTGACTTTC

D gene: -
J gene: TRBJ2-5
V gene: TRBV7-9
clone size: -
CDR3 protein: CASRGAGETQYF
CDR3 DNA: TGTGCCAGCAGGGGTGCGGGGGAGACCCAGTACTTC

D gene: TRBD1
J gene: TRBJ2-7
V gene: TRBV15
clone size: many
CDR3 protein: CATSRVMGTGIPYEQYF
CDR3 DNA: TGTGCCACCAGCAGAGTCATGGGGACAGGGATCCCCTACGAGCAGTACTTC

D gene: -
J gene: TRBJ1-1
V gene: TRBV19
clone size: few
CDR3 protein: CASSRQLLDTEAFF
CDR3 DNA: TGTGCCAGTAGTCGACAGTTGCTGGACACTGAAGCTTTCTTT

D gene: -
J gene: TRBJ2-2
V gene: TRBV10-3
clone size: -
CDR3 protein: CAISESDWRANILNTGELFF
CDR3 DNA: TGTGCCATCAGTGAGTCGGATTGGCGCGCCAATATCTTGAACACCGGGGAGCTGTTTTTT

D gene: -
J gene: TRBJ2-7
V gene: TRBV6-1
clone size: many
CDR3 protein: CASSDSLQEQYF
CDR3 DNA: TGTGCCAGCAGTGATAGCCTTCAAGAGCAGTACTTC

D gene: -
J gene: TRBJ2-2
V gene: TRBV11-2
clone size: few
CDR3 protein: CASSLGGSPGELFF
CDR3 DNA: TGTGCCAGCAGCTTAGGGGGGTCGCCCGGGGAGCTGTTTTTT

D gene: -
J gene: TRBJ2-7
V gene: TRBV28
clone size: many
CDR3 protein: CASNWRGDEQYF
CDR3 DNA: TGTGCCAGCAACTGGCGTGGGGACGAGCAGTACTTC